This entry features one T cell receptor (beta chain) sequence. This specimen belongs to a study of blood T cell repertoires in COVID-19. Study summary: T cells, B-cell-depleted T cells, or PBMCs provided the cDNA or gDNA that served as material.

The CDR3 length is 14 residues. The germline CDR1 and CDR2 sequences are LGHDT and YNNKEL (reference sequence). Trimming at V came to 5 bases and at J to 8 bases, leaving 10 bases not matched to a gene. Study processing details: Estimated nucleated cell counts came from reference gene primer amplification. The protocol was immunoSEQ multiplex PCR, while the TCRdb copy is restricted to in-frame clones and leaves out a portion. V and J calls and clone size come straight from that table; D and trimming were deduced from the DNA. The table shows hundreds of thousands of clones, with 82% occurring only once.

This clonotype originated in a woman aged 55-75 years with active or convalescent COVID-19. The sample consisted of peripheral blood. This rearrangement joins TRBV3-1 (or the pseudogene TRBV3-2) to TRBJ1-2, with 8 bases matching TRBD1. CDR3 residues: CASSKEDRAEGYTF. Written as DNA, the CDR3 is TGTGCCAGCAGCAAGGAGGACAGGGCAGAAGGCTACACCTTC.